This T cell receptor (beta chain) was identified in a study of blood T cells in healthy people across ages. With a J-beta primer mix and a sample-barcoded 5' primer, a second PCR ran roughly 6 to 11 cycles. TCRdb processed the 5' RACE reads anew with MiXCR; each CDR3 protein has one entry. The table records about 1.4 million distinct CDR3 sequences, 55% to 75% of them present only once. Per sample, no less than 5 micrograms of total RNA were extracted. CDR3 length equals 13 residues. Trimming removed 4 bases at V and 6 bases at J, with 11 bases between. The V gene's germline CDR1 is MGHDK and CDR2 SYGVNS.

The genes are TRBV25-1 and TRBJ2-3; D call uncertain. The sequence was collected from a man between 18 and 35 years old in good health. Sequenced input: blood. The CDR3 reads CASSAYTGDTQYF. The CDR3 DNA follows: TGTGCCAGCAGTGCATACACCGGGGATACGCAGTATTTT.